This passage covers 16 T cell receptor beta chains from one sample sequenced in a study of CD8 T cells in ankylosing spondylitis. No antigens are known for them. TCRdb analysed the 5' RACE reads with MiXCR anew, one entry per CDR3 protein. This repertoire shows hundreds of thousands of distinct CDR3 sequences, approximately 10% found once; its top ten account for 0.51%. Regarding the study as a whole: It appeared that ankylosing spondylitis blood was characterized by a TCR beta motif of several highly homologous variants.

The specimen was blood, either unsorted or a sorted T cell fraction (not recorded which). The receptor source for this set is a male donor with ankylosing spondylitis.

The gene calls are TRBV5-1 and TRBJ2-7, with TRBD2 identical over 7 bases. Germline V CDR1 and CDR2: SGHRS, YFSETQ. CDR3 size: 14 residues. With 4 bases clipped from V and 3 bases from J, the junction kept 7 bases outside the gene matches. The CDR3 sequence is CASSRGAGVYEQYF. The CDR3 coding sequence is TGCGCCAGCAGCCGTGGGGCGGGAGTCTACGAGCAGTACTTC.

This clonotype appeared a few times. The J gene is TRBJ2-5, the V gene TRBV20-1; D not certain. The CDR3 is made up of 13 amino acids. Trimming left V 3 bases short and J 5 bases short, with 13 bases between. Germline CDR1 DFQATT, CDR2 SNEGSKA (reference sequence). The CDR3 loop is CSASVGIWETQYF. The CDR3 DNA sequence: TGCAGTGCTAGTGTTGGCATTTGGGAGACCCAGTACTTC.

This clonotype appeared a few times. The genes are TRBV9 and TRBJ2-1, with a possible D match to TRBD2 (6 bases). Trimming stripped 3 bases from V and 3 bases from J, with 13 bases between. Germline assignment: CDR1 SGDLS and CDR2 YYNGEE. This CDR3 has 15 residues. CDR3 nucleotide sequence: TGTGCCAGCAGCGGTCCGGGACTTAACTACAATGAGCAGTTCTTC. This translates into CASSGPGLNYNEQFF.

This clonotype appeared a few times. Here the CDR3 reads CASSFGRGQIPGELFF. CDR3 DNA: TGTGCCAGCAGCTTCGGCAGGGGGCAAATCCCCGGGGAGCTGTTTTTT. The V gene is TRBV5-5, the J gene TRBJ2-2; 8 bases are a match to TRBD1. Per germline, CDR1 SGHKS and CDR2 YYEKEE (reference sequence). Trimming took 2 bases from V and 6 from J; bases not matched to a gene: 9. The CDR3 is 16 amino acids.

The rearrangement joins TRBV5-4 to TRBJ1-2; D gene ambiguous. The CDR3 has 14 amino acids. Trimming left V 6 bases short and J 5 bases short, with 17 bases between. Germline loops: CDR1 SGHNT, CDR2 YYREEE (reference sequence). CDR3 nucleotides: TGTGCCAGCACCGAGGAAGTTCGGAATTATGGCTACACCTTC. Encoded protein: CASTEEVRNYGYTF.

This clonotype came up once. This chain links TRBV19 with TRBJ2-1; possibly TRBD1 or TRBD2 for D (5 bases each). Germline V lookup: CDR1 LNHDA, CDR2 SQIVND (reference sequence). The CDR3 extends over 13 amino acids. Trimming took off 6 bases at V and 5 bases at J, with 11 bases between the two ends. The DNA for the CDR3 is TGTGCCAGTAGGGGGACGGACCACAATGAGCAGTTCTTC. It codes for CASRGTDHNEQFF.

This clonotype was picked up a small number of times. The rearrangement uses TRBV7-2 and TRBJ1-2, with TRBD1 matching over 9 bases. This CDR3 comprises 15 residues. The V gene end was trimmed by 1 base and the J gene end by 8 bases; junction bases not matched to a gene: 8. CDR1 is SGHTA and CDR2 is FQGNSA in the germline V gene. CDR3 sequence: CASSLVSTGGVGYTF. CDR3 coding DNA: TGTGCCAGCAGCTTAGTATCCACAGGGGGCGTAGGCTACACCTTC.

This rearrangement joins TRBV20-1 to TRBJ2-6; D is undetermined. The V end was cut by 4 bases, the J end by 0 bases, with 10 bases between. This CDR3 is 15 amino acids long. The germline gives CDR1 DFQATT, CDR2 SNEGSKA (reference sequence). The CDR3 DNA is TGCAGTGCTACCGGTTCTTTCTCTGGGGCCAACGTCCTGACTTTC. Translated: CSATGSFSGANVLTF.

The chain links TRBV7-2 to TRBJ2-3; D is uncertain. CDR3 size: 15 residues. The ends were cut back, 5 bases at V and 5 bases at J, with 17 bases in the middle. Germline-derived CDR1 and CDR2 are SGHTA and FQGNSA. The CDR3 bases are TGTGCCAGCAGCCCCGTTGGTCTGGTGGGAGATACGCAGTATTTT. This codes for CASSPVGLVGDTQYF.

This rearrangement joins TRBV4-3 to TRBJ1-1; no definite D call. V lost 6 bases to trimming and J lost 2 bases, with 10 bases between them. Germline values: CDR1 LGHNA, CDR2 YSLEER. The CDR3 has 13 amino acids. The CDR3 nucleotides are TGCGCCAGCAGGCTGGGTGCCAACACTGAAGCTTTCTTT. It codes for CASRLGANTEAFF.

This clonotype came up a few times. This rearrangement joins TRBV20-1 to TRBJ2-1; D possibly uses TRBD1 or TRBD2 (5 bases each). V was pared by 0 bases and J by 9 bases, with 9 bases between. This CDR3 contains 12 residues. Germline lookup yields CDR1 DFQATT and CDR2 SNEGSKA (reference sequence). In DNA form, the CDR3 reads TGCAGTGCTAGAGATCCCGGGACTGAGCAGTTCTTC. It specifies CSARDPGTEQFF.

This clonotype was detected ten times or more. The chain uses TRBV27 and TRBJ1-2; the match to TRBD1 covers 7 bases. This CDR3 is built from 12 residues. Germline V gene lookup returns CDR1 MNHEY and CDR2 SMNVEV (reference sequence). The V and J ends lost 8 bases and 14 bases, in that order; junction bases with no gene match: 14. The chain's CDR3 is CASRPSGGAGTF. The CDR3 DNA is TGTGCCAGCCGGCCCTCAGGGGGTGCCGGGACCTTC.

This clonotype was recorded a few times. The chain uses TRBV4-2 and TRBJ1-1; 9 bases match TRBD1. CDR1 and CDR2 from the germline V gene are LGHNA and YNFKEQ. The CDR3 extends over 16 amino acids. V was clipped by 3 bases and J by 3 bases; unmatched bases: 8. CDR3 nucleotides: TGTGCCAGCAGCCATCAACAGGGGGCGGGAGACACTGAAGCTTTCTTT. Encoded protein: CASSHQQGAGDTEAFF.

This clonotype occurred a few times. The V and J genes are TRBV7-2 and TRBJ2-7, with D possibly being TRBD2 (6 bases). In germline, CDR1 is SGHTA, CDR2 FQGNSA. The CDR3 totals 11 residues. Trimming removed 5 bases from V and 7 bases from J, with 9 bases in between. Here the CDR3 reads CASSPAGEQYF. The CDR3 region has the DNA TGTGCCAGCAGCCCCGCGGGGGAGCAGTACTTC.

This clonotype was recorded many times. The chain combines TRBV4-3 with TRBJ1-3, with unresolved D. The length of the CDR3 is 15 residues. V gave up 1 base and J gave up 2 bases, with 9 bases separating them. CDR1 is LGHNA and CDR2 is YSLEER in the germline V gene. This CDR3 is CASSQVWRPGNTIYF. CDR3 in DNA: TGCGCCAGCAGCCAAGTTTGGAGACCTGGAAACACCATATATTTT.

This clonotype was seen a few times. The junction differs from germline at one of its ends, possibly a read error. CDR3 sequence reads: CASSYEIYIEQFF. The CDR3 DNA reads as TGTGCCAGCAGTTACGAAATATACATTGAGCAGTTCTTC. The chain links TRBV6-2 or TRBV6-3 to TRBJ2-1; D ambiguous. The germline V gene has CDR1 MNHEY and CDR2 SVGEGT. This CDR3 region has 13 residues.